One sample yielded the 5 T cell receptor beta chains listed below, sequenced in a study of cytomegalovirus exposure and HLA in healthy donors. 60 Vbeta and 13 Jbeta primers were used in PCR. This table comes from immunoSEQ multiplex PCR, and its TCRdb copy is limited to in-frame clones, with some not included. Found here are 200,000 or so clones; the top ten clones hold almost 0.75%. Sequencing input: PBMCs. Receptor source: a boy aged 5 to 17 in good health and CMV-seronegative.

The rearrangement uses TRBV30 and TRBJ2-5; no clear D gene. Trimming took 6 bases from V and 3 from J, leaving 11 bases between them. Germline V lookup: CDR1 GTSNPN, CDR2 SVGIG (reference sequence). The CDR3 is made up of 12 amino acids. The CDR3 here is CACPSAKETQYF. For the CDR3, the DNA is TGTGCCTGCCCCTCCGCGAAAGAGACCCAGTACTTC.

This chain uses TRBV6-5 with TRBJ1-1; TRBD1 matches at 8 bases. J gave up 5 bases and V 5 bases, and 7 bases lay outside the gene matches. This CDR3 spans 14 amino acids. Per germline, CDR1 MNHEY and CDR2 SVGAGI. CDR3 nucleotide sequence: TGTGCCAGCAGTGAGCGGACAGGGTGGACTGAAGCTTTCTTT. The encoded protein is CASSERTGWTEAFF.

The rearrangement joins TRBV28 to TRBJ1-2; unclear D gene. The germline gives CDR1 MDHEN, CDR2 SYDVKM. Trimming took 1 base from V and 4 from J, leaving 10 bases between them. This CDR3 spans 14 amino acids. CDR3 amino acids: CASSLYQEGYGYTF. In DNA, the CDR3 is TGTGCCAGCAGTTTATACCAGGAAGGCTATGGCTACACCTTC.

The chain joins TRBV19 to TRBJ2-7, with D maybe TRBD2 (5 bases). Per the germline V gene, CDR1 is LNHDA and CDR2 is SQIVND (reference sequence). V was pared by 1 base and J by 0 bases, with 7 bases between. There are 14 residues in the CDR3. Written as DNA, the CDR3 is TGTGCCAGTAGTATAGCGGGGTTCTCCTACGAGCAGTACTTC. As protein: CASSIAGFSYEQYF.

CDR3 sequence: CASSGQGLNTEAFF. Here the CDR3 DNA reads TGTGCCAGCAGCGGACAGGGTCTGAACACTGAAGCTTTCTTT. The rearrangement uses TRBV9 and TRBJ1-1; the match to TRBD1 covers 7 bases. The CDR3 has 14 residues. With V trimmed by 3 bases and J by 0 bases, 2 bases remained unmatched. Looked up from germline, CDR1 is SGDLS and CDR2 is YYNGEE.